A single sample is the source of the 30 T cell receptor beta chains below, sequenced in a study of blood T cell repertoires in COVID-19. Assay used: immunoSEQ multiplex PCR; TCRdb lists only in-frame clones, some missing. Among about 59,000 clones listed, over 70% were seen once. Sequencing used peripheral blood. These receptors were taken from a woman in her sixties or seventies with acute or convalescent COVID-19.

The rearrangement joins TRBV6-5 to TRBJ2-1; D is ambiguous. The ends were cut back, 4 bases at V and 5 bases at J, with 9 bases in the middle. In germline, CDR1 is MNHEY, CDR2 SVGAGI. The CDR3 spans 13 residues. The CDR3 sequence is CASSLHSNNEQFF. CDR3 nucleotides: TGTGCCAGCAGTTTACACAGCAACAATGAGCAGTTCTTC.

V and J are TRBV24-1 and TRBJ2-5, with D perhaps TRBD1 (6 bases). The CDR3 is made up of 16 amino acids. Germline loops: CDR1 KGHDR, CDR2 SFDVKD. The V end lost 0 bases, the J end lost 4 bases, and 14 bases lay between the germline ends. CDR3 region: CATSDLHTGPRETQYF. The CDR3 coding sequence is TGTGCCACCAGTGATTTGCACACAGGGCCGAGAGAGACCCAGTACTTC.

The gene calls are TRBV5-4 and TRBJ2-1; no clear D gene. Per germline, CDR1 SGHNT and CDR2 YYREEE (reference sequence). Between the trimmed V and J ends, which lost 2 bases and 0 bases, there was a span of 12 bases. The CDR3 runs 16 residues. The CDR3, as DNA: TGTGCCAGCAGCTTAGTGGTGTTTAGCTCCTACAATGAGCAGTTCTTC. Its protein product is CASSLVVFSSYNEQFF.

The chain has TRBV5-1 and TRBJ1-2, with TRBD1 matching over 9 bases. V was pared by 4 bases and J by 4 bases, with 11 bases of the junction left unmatched. Germline-derived CDR1 and CDR2 are SGHRS and YFSETQ. The CDR3 runs 16 residues. The CDR3 coding sequence is TGCGCCAGCAGCCCCCTCGGGGACAGGGCCTTCTATGGCTACACCTTC. Residues: CASSPLGDRAFYGYTF.

The V call is TRBV5-8, the J call TRBJ1-6; D may be TRBD1 (5 bases). CDR1 and CDR2 (germline): SGHTS, YDEGEE. This CDR3 has 15 residues. Trimming cost V 0 bases and J 10 bases, with 14 bases left between them. The CDR3 DNA follows: TGTGCCAGCAGCTTGGCTTTGGTTTCAGGGTCACCCCTCCACTTT. Its translation: CASSLALVSGSPLHF.

This clone has just a few counts. The chain has TRBV30 and TRBJ2-1, with 15 bases fitting TRBD2. The V gene's germline CDR1 is GTSNPN and CDR2 SVGIG (reference sequence). This CDR3 region has 15 residues. Trimming took 8 bases from V and 3 from J; bases not matched to a gene: 5. The CDR3 reads CAKGTSGGSYNEQFF. The CDR3 region has the DNA TGTGCCAAAGGGACTAGCGGGGGGAGCTACAATGAGCAGTTCTTC. Complete variable domain (other parts from reference TRBV30 and TRBJ2-1): SQTIHQWPATLVQPVGSPLSLECTVEGTSNPNLYWYRQAAGRGLQLLFYSVGIGQISSEVPQNLSASRPQDRQFILSSKKLLLSDSGFYLCAKGTSGGSYNEQFFGPGTRLTVL.

The chain is built from TRBV14 and TRBJ1-4; unclear D gene. Germline CDR1 is SGHDN and CDR2 is FVKESK. The CDR3 has 16 amino acids. V lost 1 base, J lost 6 bases, and 15 bases lay in between. The CDR3 protein is CASSQVRRDPDEKLFF. CDR3 nucleotides: TGTGCCAGCAGCCAAGTAAGGAGGGATCCCGATGAAAAACTGTTTTTT.

This chain uses TRBV7-8 with TRBJ1-1; no firm D call. Trimming stripped 4 bases from V and 5 bases from J, with 17 bases between. The V gene's germline CDR1 is SGHVS and CDR2 FQNEAQ. The CDR3 spans 15 residues. The CDR3 DNA reads as TGTGCCAGCAGCTCAAACTCGGGATTACGAACTGAAGCTTTCTTT. Protein sequence: CASSSNSGLRTEAFF.

V and J are TRBV9 and TRBJ2-7, with 9 bases aligning to TRBD2. V lost 4 bases and J lost 13; bases outside the gene matches: 15. Germline V lookup: CDR1 SGDLS, CDR2 YYNGEE. The CDR3 sequence is 14 residues long. The CDR3 nucleotides read TGTGCCAGCAGCCGAAGCGGGGGGCCAAACCCCAACTACTTC. Residues: CASSRSGGPNPNYF.

V usage is TRBV5-6 and J usage is TRBJ2-5, with 7 nucleotides matching TRBD1. In germline, CDR1 is SGHDT, CDR2 YYEEEE. The V segment lost 1 base and the J segment 5 bases; nucleotides outside the gene matches: 2. The CDR3 has 13 residues. In DNA form, the CDR3 reads TGTGCCAGCAGCTTGAGGGGGCGGGAGACCCAGTACTTC. This codes for CASSLRGRETQYF.

The chain is built from TRBV7-2 and TRBJ2-1; TRBD2 matches at 8 bases. The germline V gene encodes CDR1 SGHTA and CDR2 FQGNSA. V lost 4 bases, J lost 2 bases, and 7 bases stayed unmatched. The CDR3 spans 16 residues. The CDR3: CASSSGGGGPYNEQFF. The CDR3 DNA sequence: TGTGCCAGCAGCTCAGGTGGCGGGGGGCCCTACAATGAGCAGTTCTTC.

The V call is TRBV19, the J call TRBJ1-6; D gene uncertain. This CDR3 has 16 residues. Germline lookup yields CDR1 LNHDA and CDR2 SQIVND (reference sequence). The germline V and J ends were trimmed by 3 bases and 7 bases, with 16 bases remaining between them. As DNA, the CDR3 is TGTGCCAGTAGTATTTTCGGCCCCCCGGGAAATTCACCCCTCCACTTT. Translated: CASSIFGPPGNSPLHF.

The chain uses TRBV4-2 and TRBJ2-1, with 10 bases fitting TRBD2. Unmatched junction bases numbered 18, after V lost 0 bases and J lost 10 bases. CDR3 length: 19 amino acids. The germline CDR1 and CDR2 sequences are LGHNA and YNFKEQ. CDR3 amino acids: CASSQESSKVLAGSWEQFF. The DNA of the CDR3 is TGTGCCAGCAGCCAAGAGAGTTCTAAGGTACTAGCGGGGTCCTGGGAGCAGTTCTTC.

J is TRBJ2-5 and V is TRBV11-2; 10 nucleotides line up with TRBD1. The V gene's germline CDR1 is SGHAT and CDR2 FQNNGV. Trimming removed 4 bases from V and 2 bases from J; junction bases left unmatched: 1. The CDR3 contains 14 residues. The CDR3 DNA reads as TGTGCCAGCAGCTGGACAGGGGGACAAGAGACCCAGTACTTC. Translated, it gives CASSWTGGQETQYF.

This chain connects TRBV5-1 to TRBJ2-7; TRBD1 aligns across 9 bases. Germline lookup yields CDR1 SGHRS and CDR2 YFSETQ. The trim removed 1 base at V and 6 bases at J, leaving 8 bases unmatched. CDR3 length equals 15 residues. This CDR3 is CASSLFLGQGLEQYF. CDR3 DNA: TGCGCCAGCAGCTTGTTTCTGGGACAGGGTCTCGAGCAGTACTTC. Filled out from reference TRBV5-1 and TRBJ2-7, the complete variable domain reads KAGVTQTPRYLIKTRGQQVTLSCSPISGHRSVSWYQQTPGQGLQFLFEYFSETQRNKGNFPGRFSGRQFSNSRSEMNVSTLELGDSALYLCASSLFLGQGLEQYFGPGTRLTVT.

As concerns this clone: The junction departs from the called germline gene at one end, perhaps through a read error. The V gene is TRBV7-9, the J gene TRBJ1-1; 7 bases fit TRBD1. The length of the CDR3 is 15 residues. In germline, CDR1 is SEHNR, CDR2 FQNEAQ (reference sequence). CDR3 nucleotide sequence: TGTGCCAGCAGCTTAGGTCCGACAGGGAACCCTGAAGCTTTCTTT. It translates to CASSLGPTGNPEAFF.

The sample holds many counts of this clone. The CDR3 loop reads CASSPSGGGGWVGTQYF. CDR3 DNA sequence: TGTGCCAGCAGCCCCTCCGGCGGGGGAGGGTGGGTAGGGACCCAGTACTTC. The chain is built from TRBV7-6 and TRBJ2-5; 7 nucleotides align to TRBD2. The length of the CDR3 is 17 residues. With 5 bases clipped from V and 7 bases from J, the junction kept 19 bases outside the gene matches. Germline lookup yields CDR1 SGHVS and CDR2 FNYEAQ.

The chain employs TRBV10-3 and TRBJ1-1; weak D call: TRBD1 (6 bases). Germline loops: CDR1 ENHRY, CDR2 SYGVKD. Between the trimmed V and J ends, which lost 10 bases and 1 base, there was a span of 13 bases. This CDR3 has 13 residues. The CDR3 DNA follows: TGTGCCAGCAAGGGGACAAGGAACACTGAAGCTTTCTTT. It yields the protein CASKGTRNTEAFF.

This clone was counted only a few times. The chain carries TRBV20-1 and TRBJ2-7, with D possibly TRBD2 on 5 matching bases. The V end was cut by 3 bases, the J end by 5 bases, with 17 bases between. CDR3 size: 14 residues. The germline gives CDR1 DFQATT, CDR2 SNEGSKA (reference sequence). CDR3 amino acids: CSASALAGRHEQYF. The CDR3 nucleotides are TGCAGTGCTAGTGCGCTAGCCGGTCGTCACGAGCAGTACTTC.

The rearrangement joins TRBV3-1 (or the pseudogene TRBV3-2) to TRBJ1-1, with D maybe TRBD1 (5 bases). Trimming cost V 4 bases and J 8 bases, with 17 bases left between them. Germline CDR1 reads LGHDT; CDR2 reads YNNKEL (reference sequence). The CDR3 is 14 amino acids. The CDR3 nucleotides are TGTGCCAGCAGCCCCGAACCGGGGGAGGCAGAAGCTTTCTTT. It codes for CASSPEPGEAEAFF.

The chain joins TRBV9 to TRBJ2-5, with 15 bases fitting TRBD2. CDR3 length: 20 residues. Per the germline V gene, CDR1 is SGDLS and CDR2 is YYNGEE. Trimming at V came to 4 bases and at J to 3 bases, leaving 16 bases not matched to a gene. This chain's CDR3 is CASSPRSGLAGGLGEETQYF. The DNA of the CDR3 is TGTGCCAGCAGCCCGAGATCGGGACTAGCGGGGGGCCTAGGGGAAGAGACCCAGTACTTC.

This chain connects TRBV4-2 to TRBJ2-3; D uncertain. Germline values: CDR1 LGHNA, CDR2 YNFKEQ. Trimming took off 4 bases at V and 0 bases at J, with 8 bases between the two ends. This CDR3 region has 14 residues. This CDR3 is CASSPVESTDTQYF. For the CDR3, the DNA is TGTGCCAGCAGCCCCGTGGAGAGCACAGATACGCAGTATTTT.

The genes are TRBV27 and TRBJ1-1, with unresolved D. Per the germline V gene, CDR1 is MNHEY and CDR2 is SMNVEV (reference sequence). Trimming shortened V by 3 bases and J by 11 bases, and 13 bases separated the two germline ends. The CDR3 runs 12 residues. The CDR3 sequence: CASSFPYGVAFF. The CDR3, as DNA: TGTGCCAGCAGTTTCCCCTACGGGGTCGCTTTCTTT.

The genes are TRBV5-1 and TRBJ2-3; TRBD1 aligns across 12 bases. CDR1 and CDR2 from the germline V gene are SGHRS and YFSETQ. There are 17 residues in the CDR3. J lost 9 bases, V lost 1 base, and 12 bases had no gene match. The CDR3: CASSLSAPGQGASTQYF. The DNA of the CDR3 is TGCGCCAGCAGCTTGAGTGCCCCGGGACAGGGGGCGTCGACGCAGTATTTT. Combining the CDR3 with reference TRBV5-1 and TRBJ2-3 gives the whole variable domain KAGVTQTPRYLIKTRGQQVTLSCSPISGHRSVSWYQQTPGQGLQFLFEYFSETQRNKGNFPGRFSGRQFSNSRSEMNVSTLELGDSALYLCASSLSAPGQGASTQYFGPGTRLTVL.

The CDR3 bases are TGTGCCAGCAGTGAAATTGGGAGCCTTCAGCGGGGCAATCAGCCCCAGCATTTT. It specifies CASSEIGSLQRGNQPQHF. V gene TRBV6-1 combines with J gene TRBJ1-5; D is ambiguous. This CDR3 comprises 18 residues. Trimming took 2 bases from V and 2 from J, leaving 19 bases between them. The germline CDR1 and CDR2 sequences are MNHNS and SASEGT.

The rearrangement links TRBV7-9 to TRBJ1-4, with 9 bases aligning to TRBD1. Germline V gene sequence: CDR1 SEHNR, CDR2 FQNEAQ (reference sequence). The CDR3 is 18 amino acids. Germline trimming cut 5 bases from V and 3 bases from J; bases unmatched to any gene: 13. The CDR3 nucleotides are TGTGCCAGCAGCCAGGTGGCAGGGACAGGGTCAGCTAATGAAAAACTGTTTTTT. Translated: CASSQVAGTGSANEKLFF.

V and J are TRBV5-8 and TRBJ1-4; D ambiguous. V was cut by 4 bases and J by 8 bases, with 6 bases left in between. The length of the CDR3 is 11 residues. Germline V lookup: CDR1 SGHTS, CDR2 YDEGEE. CDR3 amino acids: CASSRPEKLFF. CDR3 coding DNA: TGTGCCAGCAGCCGTCCCGAAAAACTGTTTTTT.

The rearrangement uses TRBV6-5 and TRBJ1-2; D is possibly TRBD1 (5 bases). The V and J ends lost 2 bases and 4 bases respectively, with 8 bases between them. In germline, CDR1 is MNHEY, CDR2 SVGAGI. This CDR3 is built from 13 residues. The CDR3 region is CASSYGGVYGYTF. CDR3 nucleotides: TGTGCCAGCAGTTACGGGGGGGTCTATGGCTACACCTTC.

The chain employs TRBV21-1 and TRBJ2-3; the D call TRBD1 from the table was never checked on the DNA. TRBV21-1 is flagged as a pseudogene. The CDR3 sequence is 16 residues long. The CDR3 here is CASNHSQQGSGDTQYF. Here the CDR3 DNA reads TGTGCCAGCAACCACTCTCAACAGGGGTCGGGGGATACGCAGTATTTT.

Turning to this clone: Other DNA sequences in the same sample also yield this CDR3. V is TRBV3-1 (or the pseudogene TRBV3-2) and J is TRBJ2-3; D perhaps matches TRBD2 (5 bases). V was cut by 2 bases and J by 2 bases, with 8 bases left in between. Germline V lookup: CDR1 LGHDT, CDR2 YNNKEL (reference sequence). The CDR3 spans 14 residues. CDR3 protein: CASSQRGSTDTQYF. CDR3 nucleotide sequence: TGTGCCAGCAGCCAACGCGGGTCCACAGATACGCAGTATTTT.